Each of the 2 T cell receptor beta chains below was sequenced from the same sample in a study of CD8 T cells in Susac syndrome. Random hexamers served to reverse transcribe roughly 0.5 to 1 ug RNA. Each CDR3 protein gets one entry after TCRdb re-called the immunoSEQ multiplex PCR reads with MiXCR. The table includes hundreds of thousands of distinct CDR3 sequences, 96% detected once. What was sequenced was CD4+ T cells from PBMCs. These receptors all stem from a human donor with Susac syndrome.

This chain connects TRBV30 to TRBJ2-4; D is perhaps TRBD1 or TRBD2 (5 bases each). V lost 7 bases to trimming and J lost 0 bases, with 19 bases between them. CDR3 size: 16 residues. Germline V gene sequence: CDR1 GTSNPN, CDR2 SVGIG (reference sequence). As DNA, the CDR3 is TGTGCCTTGAATTCCCGGGACGGAGAAGCCAAAAACATTCAGTACTTC. Its translation: CALNSRDGEAKNIQYF.

The rearrangement links TRBV29-1 to TRBJ1-1; D uncertain. Trimming stripped 6 bases from V and 0 bases from J, with 11 bases between. The length of the CDR3 is 13 residues. Per germline, CDR1 SQVTM and CDR2 ANQGSEA. CDR3 protein: CSVMPMMNTEAFF. The CDR3 DNA reads TGCAGCGTGATGCCCATGATGAACACTGAAGCTTTCTTT.